This TCR beta chain was recorded in a study of T cells in Graves' hyperthyroidism and ophthalmopathy. Details on this clonotype: Its target is not known.

Trimming at V came to 5 bases and at J to 6 bases, leaving 5 bases not matched to a gene. CDR3 length: 13 amino acids. The germline gives CDR1 DFQATT, CDR2 SNEGSKA (reference sequence). RNA transcripts provided the source from which TCR beta CDR3 regions were amplified. A set of HTBI primers served as the primers for a first-round RT-PCR of the TCR CDR3. TCRdb used MiXCR to reprocess the multiplex PCR reads, holding one entry per CDR3 protein. The sample yields about 350,000 distinct CDR3 sequences, about a sixth seen once. Exclusion of patients followed from uncontrolled infection, other autoimmune disease, pregnancy or lactation. Study-wide findings and caveats: Also found in blood were most expanded thyroid clonotypes above 0.001. Ophthalmopathy and stable hyperthyroidism were told apart by a 13 V-J model.

Sequenced: blood. J is TRBJ2-7 and V is TRBV20-1; 12 positions agree with TRBD2. The sequence was collected from a woman aged 40 to 49 with Graves' ophthalmopathy. The CDR3 spells CSASTTSGGEQYF. The CDR3 bases are TGCAGTGCTTCAACGACTAGCGGGGGCGAGCAGTACTTC.